This T cell receptor (beta chain) was obtained from a study of graft-versus-host responses after intestinal transplantation. Study background: Every recipient had anti-thymocyte globulin induction and roughly 3 years of tacrolimus plus steroids.

A remark on this clone: Its antigen is currently unknown.

The CDR3 is 15 residues long. The V gene end was trimmed by 5 bases and the J gene end by 8 bases; junction bases not matched to a gene: 11. The V gene's germline CDR1 is MNHNS and CDR2 SASEGT. This table comes from immunoSEQ multiplex PCR, and its TCRdb copy is limited to in-frame clones, with some not included. The sample shows tens of thousands of clones, more than 70% of them seen only once. Sequenced material: unstimulated CD8+ T cells sorted from spleen or lymph node cells, taken before intestinal transplant. The V call is TRBV6-1, the J call TRBJ2-1; 8 positions match TRBD1. The TCR originated in a human donor who received an intestinal transplant. The CDR3 nucleotides read TGTGCCAGCAGTAGAACCGGGACAGGCTCCGATGAGCAGTTCTTC. It is translated as CASSRTGTGSDEQFF.